The rows below give T cell receptor beta chains drawn from one sample of a study of CD8 T cells in Susac syndrome. MiXCR, applied by TCRdb to the immunoSEQ multiplex PCR reads, yields one record per CDR3 protein. The repertoire includes some 260,000 distinct CDR3 sequences, about 88% of them detected once, and approximately 0.11% sits in the top ten. The sample comprised CD8+ T cells from PBMCs. These TCRs come from a human donor with multiple sclerosis. The CDR3 runs from the conserved cysteine through the conserved F or W. A D gene is named only where the DNA matches it firmly. For some rows the clone size is stated as once, few or many, or as a class when expanded; others skip it.

TRBD2 TRBJ2-7 TRBV28 15 . CASTPRERDIHEQYF TGTGCCAGCACCCCCCGGGAGCGGGATATCCACGAGCAGTACTTC
. TRBJ2-2 TRBV4-1 17 . CASSQDLRDTNTGELFF TGCGCCAGCAGCCAAGATCTACGGGATACGAACACCGGGGAGCTGTTTTTT
. TRBJ1-1 TRBV10-3 11 . CAINPDTEAFF TGTGCCATCAACCCCGACACTGAAGCTTTCTTT
TRBD1 TRBJ2-2 TRBV11-2 19 . CASRLSGQPYSANTGELFF TGTGCCAGCAGATTGTCGGGACAGCCTTATAGCGCGAACACCGGGGAGCTGTTTTTT
. TRBJ2-3 TRBV6-1 13 once CASSWTVTDTQYF TGTGCCAGCAGTTGGACAGTCACAGATACGCAGTATTTT
. TRBJ2-1 TRBV12-3/TRBV12-4 15 . CASSLPRTSYNEQFF TGTGCCAGCAGTTTACCCAGGACTTCTTACAATGAGCAGTTCTTC
TRBD1 TRBJ1-2 TRBV27 12 . CATGQGADGYTF TGTGCCACCGGACAGGGGGCTGATGGCTACACCTTC
. TRBJ2-1 TRBV11-2 17 . CASSDPASVWGDNEQFF TGTGCCAGCAGCGACCCAGCTAGCGTGTGGGGGGACAATGAGCAGTTCTTC
. TRBJ1-1 TRBV16 13 . CASSQWGRGEAFF TGTGCCAGCAGCCAATGGGGGCGAGGTGAAGCTTTCTTT
. TRBJ2-5 TRBV5-4 12 . CASRGAIETQYF TGTGCCAGCAGGGGTGCTATAGAGACCCAGTACTTC
TRBD1 TRBJ1-2 TRBV9 15 . CVSSPGTGANYGYTF TGTGTCAGCAGCCCGGGGACAGGGGCCAACTATGGCTACACCTTC
TRBD2 TRBJ2-1 TRBV3-1 17 . CASSQRLAGGSYNEQFF TGTGCCAGCAGCCAACGACTAGCGGGAGGCTCCTACAATGAGCAGTTCTTC
. TRBJ2-1 TRBV11-2 12 . CASSLEGSEQFF TGTGCCAGCAGCTTAGAAGGCTCTGAGCAGTTCTTC
TRBD1 TRBJ2-7 TRBV10-3 14 . CAISEGQGLHEQYF TGTGCCATCAGTGAGGGACAGGGTTTGCACGAGCAGTACTTC
. TRBJ2-1 TRBV7-3 16 . CASSLSARRPYNEQFF TGTGCCAGCAGCTTAAGTGCGAGGCGCCCCTACAATGAGCAGTTCTTC
. TRBJ1-1 TRBV23-1 15 . CASEVVALPNTEAFF TGCGCCAGCGAGGTGGTGGCCCTTCCGAACACTGAAGCTTTCTTT
. TRBJ2-3 TRBV9 15 . CASSVQSRGADTQYF TGTGCCAGCAGCGTTCAATCCAGGGGCGCAGATACGCAGTATTTT